These T cell receptor beta chains were read from a single sample in a study of blood T cells in healthy people across ages. TCRdb re-analysed the 5' RACE reads in MiXCR, keeping a single row per CDR3 protein. The table records around 1,000,000 distinct CDR3 sequences, about 23% of them present only once. The same data also contributed to another study, on T cells of mothers and their children.

Sequenced: blood. Receptors were obtained from a girl aged 2 to 9 in good health. Each CDR3 is given with its conserved first and last residue.

J: TRBJ1-2
V: TRBV6-6
CDR3: CASSVDTGGGYTF

J: TRBJ1-1
V: TRBV29-1
CDR3: CTNRALGRDTEAFF

J: TRBJ1-1
V: TRBV2
CDR3: CASSTRQGMNTEAFF

J: TRBJ2-5
V: TRBV5-6
CDR3: CASSSTLADLETQYF

J: TRBJ2-7
V: TRBV29-1
CDR3: CSVFLGRIDGSYEQYF

J: TRBJ1-5
V: TRBV12-5
CDR3: CASGLVEPQHF

J: TRBJ2-5
V: TRBV28
CDR3: CASSSNGPTNHQETQYF

J: NA
V: TRBV7-9
CDR3: CASSLDRGDYNEQFF

J: TRBJ2-7
V: TRBV7-9
CDR3: CASSKADGTYEQYF

J: TRBJ2-5
V: TRBV27
CDR3: CASNLAHHRASVYRETQYF

J: TRBJ1-2
V: TRBV29-1
CDR3: CSVEDRDREGQGYTF

J: TRBJ2-5
V: TRBV7-7
CDR3: CAGTSGIQETQYF

J: TRBJ2-7
V: TRBV5-1
CDR3: CASSWDSPYEQYF

J: TRBJ2-7
V: TRBV7-2
CDR3: CASSSVTGFSSYEQYF

J: TRBJ1-2
V: TRBV4-1
CDR3: CASSQVNGVGYGYTF

J: TRBJ2-2
V: TRBV29-1
CDR3: CSVEDGGRLFF

J: TRBJ2-5
V: TRBV4-3
CDR3: CASSQDPQGTETQYF

J: TRBJ1-5
V: TRBV27
CDR3: CASSLRYPQPQHF

J: TRBJ1-4
V: TRBV5-1
CDR3: CASSLEGHEGEKLFF

J: TRBJ2-5
V: TRBV20-1
CDR3: CSARGLAGGPILETQYF

J: TRBJ2-7
V: TRBV4-1
CDR3: CASSPRVISYEQYF

J: TRBJ2-1
V: TRBV7-2
CDR3: CASRERSYNEQFF

J: TRBJ2-2
V: TRBV7-2
CDR3: CASSSRTSGGTGELFF

J: TRBJ2-3
V: TRBV10-3
CDR3: CAISSTSADTTDTQYF

J: TRBJ1-1
V: TRBV20-1
CDR3: CSARDLGARRPEAFF

J: TRBJ2-5
V: TRBV12-3/TRBV12-4
CDR3: CASSPGQWQETQYF

J: TRBJ2-3
V: TRBV7-2
CDR3: CASSLNRVSTDTQYF

J: TRBJ2-5
V: TRBV20-1
CDR3: CSASRGNQETQYF

J: TRBJ2-5
V: TRBV4-3
CDR3: CASSQDRGGLETQYF

J: TRBJ1-2
V: TRBV4-1
CDR3: CASSQGIAVGVYGYTF

J: TRBJ1-2
V: TRBV10-3
CDR3: CAIIEGQGRYGYTF

J: TRBJ2-4
V: TRBV5-1
CDR3: CASSLFPGTKNIQYF

J: TRBJ2-4
V: TRBV7-9
CDR3: CASSPGHSRDIQYF

J: NA
V: TRBV5-1
CDR3: CASNWGGGSYEQYF

J: TRBJ2-3
V: TRBV2
CDR3: CASRASGGLSTDTQYF

J: TRBJ1-2
V: TRBV6-5
CDR3: CASSNRAGYTF

J: TRBJ1-1
V: TRBV3-1
CDR3: CASSQGGLRGTEAFF

J: TRBJ2-4
V: TRBV28
CDR3: CASSLLAGGGNIQYF

J: TRBJ1-3
V: TRBV7-2
CDR3: CASSFDVGGNTIYF

J: TRBJ2-1
V: TRBV29-1
CDR3: CSVILAERNEQFF

J: TRBJ1-1
V: TRBV12-3/TRBV12-4
CDR3: CASSLGDLSAFF

J: TRBJ2-2
V: TRBV12-3/TRBV12-4
CDR3: CASMGSPGELFF

J: TRBJ1-4
V: TRBV7-9
CDR3: CASLISTNEKLFF

J: TRBJ2-5
V: TRBV12-3/TRBV12-4
CDR3: CASSPAAGGETQYF

J: NA
V: TRBV7-3
CDR3: CASSLEAGVGHEQYF

J: TRBJ2-7
V: TRBV29-1
CDR3: CSYRDSISYEQYF

J: TRBJ2-1
V: TRBV27
CDR3: CASRLAGTDWDENEQFF

J: NA
V: TRBV7-2
CDR3: CASSSSGTFYEQYF

J: TRBJ2-1
V: TRBV24-1
CDR3: CATSVGPAGEQFF

J: TRBJ1-1
V: TRBV28
CDR3: CASSFVGDTEAFF

J: TRBJ2-5
V: TRBV20-1
CDR3: CSARDQGRETQYF

J: TRBJ2-1
V: TRBV12-3/TRBV12-4
CDR3: CASTELAGGWNEQFF

J: TRBJ2-5
V: TRBV29-1
CDR3: CSVDPEEIETQYF

J: TRBJ1-2
V: TRBV12-3/TRBV12-4
CDR3: CASSLARGFYGYTF

J: TRBJ2-5
V: TRBV28
CDR3: CATQQIQETQYF

J: TRBJ1-4
V: TRBV19
CDR3: CASTPLEPNEKLFF